One sample yielded the 12 T cell receptor beta chains listed below, sequenced in a study of T cell repertoires in aging, cancer and after chemotherapy. Amplification of TCR beta used genomic DNA extracted from peripheral blood. Multiplex touch-down PCR with TRB-A/B primers amplified rearranged V-D-J TRB sequences. MiXCR, run by TCRdb on the multiplex PCR reads, gives a single entry per CDR3 protein. The table includes around 2,500 distinct CDR3 sequences, approximately 22% detected once. Source material: blood. These receptors originate from a human donor in good health.

In its sample, this clonotype is medium-sized. V is TRBV30 and J is TRBJ1-2; maybe TRBD1 (5 bases). The V gene lost 1 base and the J gene lost 4 bases, with 7 bases spanning the gap. The germline gives CDR1 GTSNPN, CDR2 SVGIG (reference sequence). The CDR3 extends over 12 amino acids. The CDR3 nucleotides read TGTGCCTGGAGTGCAGGGTTCTATGGCTACACCTTC. Amino acids: CAWSAGFYGYTF.

This clonotype is deemed medium-sized (0.01 to 0.1%). The gene calls are TRBV19 and TRBJ1-2; perhaps TRBD1 as D (5 bases). Germline CDR1 is LNHDA and CDR2 is SQIVND (reference sequence). CDR3 length equals 16 residues. V lost 5 bases and J lost 1, with 17 bases in between. The CDR3 reads CASSGPGRGGNYGYTF. CDR3 nucleotides: TGTGCCAGTAGTGGTCCGGGGCGCGGAGGTAACTATGGCTACACCTTC. The variable domain in full, completed from reference TRBV19 and TRBJ1-2, reads DGGITQSPKYLFRKEGQNVTLSCEQNLNHDAMYWYRQDPGQGLRLIYYSQIVNDFQKGDIAEGYSVSREKKESFPLTVTSAQKNPTAFYLCASSGPGRGGNYGYTFGSGTRLTVV.

By share of the sample, this clonotype is medium-sized. CDR3 bases: TGTGCCATCAGTGACCTAACAGGTGACTACGAGCAGTACTTC. Translation: CAISDLTGDYEQYF. The chain uses TRBV10-3 and TRBJ2-7; D might be TRBD1 (5 bases). V lost 3 bases and J 3 bases, leaving 12 bases between the germline ends. This CDR3 has 14 residues. Germline CDR1 and CDR2: ENHRY and SYGVKD.

The chain carries TRBV20-1 and TRBJ2-7; D remains unclear. This CDR3 has 11 amino acids. Germline V CDR1 and CDR2: DFQATT, SNEGSKA (reference sequence). V lost 1 base and J 7 bases, leaving 8 bases between the germline ends. This chain's CDR3 is CSARVFNEQYF. CDR3 sequence (DNA): TGCAGTGCTAGAGTCTTCAATGAGCAGTACTTC.

This clonotype is termed medium-sized. The V call is TRBV18, the J call TRBJ2-2; possible D gene TRBD1, 6 bases. The ends were cut back, 0 bases at V and 1 base at J, with 12 bases in the middle. The germline CDR1 and CDR2 sequences are KGHSH and LQKENI. The CDR3 consists of 17 residues. The CDR3 DNA follows: TGTGCCAGCTCACCACCCCCGGGACATAGGAACACCGGGGAGCTGTTTTTT. Translating gives CASSPPPGHRNTGELFF.

This clonotype is termed medium-sized. This sequence joins TRBV6-5 and TRBJ1-5; maybe TRBD1 (6 bases). Germline CDR1 reads MNHEY; CDR2 reads SVGAGI. Trimming took 6 bases from V and 6 from J, leaving 12 bases between them. The CDR3 extends over 13 amino acids. The DNA of the CDR3 is TGTGCCAGCAGAACAGGGAGGGGTCAGCCCCAGCATTTT. Its translation is CASRTGRGQPQHF.

The chain combines TRBV7-9 with TRBJ2-5; D could derive from TRBD1 or TRBD2 (5 bases each). The CDR3 is made up of 12 amino acids. Trimming pared 10 bases from V and 4 bases from J, leaving 13 bases between. In germline, CDR1 is SEHNR, CDR2 FQNEAQ (reference sequence). The CDR3 loop is CATPGGGETQYF. CDR3 coding DNA: TGTGCCACACCTGGGGGTGGAGAGACCCAGTACTTC.

In this sample, this clonotype is medium-sized. The chain joins TRBV6-2 or TRBV6-3 to TRBJ2-3; 7 nucleotides agree with TRBD1. Trimming cost V 0 bases and J 2 bases; bases outside gene matches: 2. The CDR3 length is 15 residues. The germline V gene has CDR1 MNHEY and CDR2 SVGEGT. The CDR3 DNA sequence: TGTGCCAGCAGTTACTCGGGACAGATCACAGATACGCAGTATTTT. It is translated as CASSYSGQITDTQYF.

By sample fraction, this clonotype is medium-sized. The chain couples TRBV5-4 to TRBJ2-2, with TRBD1 as a possible D gene (6 bases). The V and J ends lost 3 bases and 6 bases respectively, with 12 bases between them. There are 14 residues in the CDR3. CDR1 and CDR2 (germline): SGHNT, YYREEE (reference sequence). In DNA, the CDR3 is TGTGCCAGCAGCTCACAGGGAGTTGCCGGGGAGCTGTTTTTT. Amino acid sequence: CASSSQGVAGELFF.

By share of the sample, this clonotype is medium-sized. The chain combines TRBV6-2 or TRBV6-3 with TRBJ1-1, with D hard to call. Germline V gene lookup returns CDR1 MNHEY and CDR2 SVGEGT. CDR3 size: 11 residues. Trimming removed 6 bases from V and 8 bases from J, with 10 bases in between. The chain's CDR3 is CASSFGREAFF. CDR3 coding DNA: TGTGCCAGCAGCTTCGGACGAGAAGCTTTCTTT.

By frequency in the sample, this clonotype is large. V is TRBV19 and J is TRBJ2-3, with 9 nucleotides matching TRBD2. V shed 5 bases, J shed 5 bases, and the junction held 11 bases outside the gene matches. Germline loops: CDR1 LNHDA, CDR2 SQIVND (reference sequence). The CDR3 totals 16 residues. For the CDR3, the DNA is TGTGCCAGTAGTGACTCGGCGGGGGGGCTGATAGATACGCAGTATTTT. Translated, it gives CASSDSAGGLIDTQYF.

This rearrangement joins TRBV28 to TRBJ1-2; TRBD1 agrees at 12 bases. CDR3 length: 13 residues. Per the germline V gene, CDR1 is MDHEN and CDR2 is SYDVKM. Trimming cost V 8 bases and J 8 bases; bases outside gene matches: 6. The CDR3 DNA reads TGTGCCAGCCAGGGACAGGGGGCGCGAGGCTACACCTTC. Translating gives CASQGQGARGYTF.